A selection of T cell receptor beta chains follows, all from one sample in a study of cytomegalovirus exposure and HLA in healthy donors. Using immunoSEQ multiplex PCR, the repertoire was profiled, and TCRdb retains in-frame clones only, with some absent. This table has tens of thousands of clones, 80% to 90% appearing once. The sequencing sample was made of PBMCs. Every receptor here comes from a woman between 40 and 50 years old in good health and CMV-seropositive. CDR3s include the opening cysteine and the closing phenylalanine or tryptophan. Fields, in order: clone size, D gene, V gene, J gene, CDR3 DNA, CDR3 protein. The D gene is left open where the match is weak. Some rows mark clone size as missing; the rest say once, few, many or name a class of expanded clone.

size: few
D: TRBD1
V: TRBV13
J: TRBJ2-7
DNA: TGTGCCAGCAGTCCGCAGGACAGGGCCAAGCAGTACTTC
CDR3: CASSPQDRAKQYF

size: -
D: TRBD2
V: TRBV7-8
J: TRBJ2-6
DNA: TGTGCCAGCAGTTCGAGTCTAGCGGGGGCTGGGGCCAACGTCCTGACTTTC
CDR3: CASSSSLAGAGANVLTF

size: once
D: TRBD1
V: TRBV15
J: TRBJ1-5
DNA: TGTGCCACCAGCACGGGACAGGGTTGGGTCACTAGCAATCAGCCCCAGCATTTT
CDR3: CATSTGQGWVTSNQPQHF

size: -
D: TRBD1
V: TRBV27
J: TRBJ1-1
DNA: TGTGCCAGCAGTTTAGGGAACAGGGGCACTGAAGCTTTCTTT
CDR3: CASSLGNRGTEAFF

size: once
D: TRBD1
V: TRBV27
J: TRBJ1-1
DNA: TGTGCCAGCCCCAAGGGGGCGGCGGGCACTGAAGCTTTCTTT
CDR3: CASPKGAAGTEAFF

size: -
D: -
V: TRBV7-9
J: TRBJ2-1
DNA: TGTGCCAGCAGCTTTTCCGGTGAGCAGTTCTTC
CDR3: CASSFSGEQFF

size: -
D: -
V: TRBV2
J: TRBJ1-4
DNA: TGTGCCAGCAGGGACACAGGGTTCGGTGAAAAACTGTTTTTT
CDR3: CASRDTGFGEKLFF

size: -
D: -
V: TRBV11-1
J: TRBJ2-1
DNA: TGTGCCAGCAGCCCCAGTGGGGGGACCCTCAATGAGCAGTTCTTC
CDR3: CASSPSGGTLNEQFF

size: -
D: TRBD2
V: TRBV5-4
J: TRBJ2-1
DNA: TGTGCCAGCAGCGAGAGCGGGGACTCCTACAATGAGCAGTTCTTC
CDR3: CASSESGDSYNEQFF

size: -
D: -
V: TRBV7-2
J: TRBJ2-5
DNA: TGTGCCAGCAGCTTACGCAGCCAAGAGACCCAGTACTTC
CDR3: CASSLRSQETQYF

size: -
D: TRBD2
V: TRBV7-3
J: TRBJ2-2
DNA: TGTGCCAGCAGCTTAACAGCTAGCGGGGGAAGGGGCACCGGGGAGCTGTTTTTT
CDR3: CASSLTASGGRGTGELFF

size: -
D: TRBD2
V: TRBV27
J: TRBJ2-1
DNA: TGTGCCAGCAGTTCCCCTAAGACTAGCGGGGGGGCAGCCTACAATGAGCAGTTCTTC
CDR3: CASSSPKTSGGAAYNEQFF

size: few
D: -
V: TRBV5-4
J: TRBJ2-7
DNA: TGTGCCAGCAGCTTGGGGGGACTCGAGGGCGAGCAGTACTTC
CDR3: CASSLGGLEGEQYF

size: once
D: TRBD2
V: TRBV6-1
J: TRBJ2-2
DNA: TGTGCCAGTCGCGGGGGGAACACCGGGGAGCTGTTTTTT
CDR3: CASRGGNTGELFF

size: -
D: TRBD2
V: TRBV5-1
J: TRBJ2-6
DNA: TGCGCCAGCAGCACTAGCGGGCAAAGCTCTGGGGCCAACGTCCTGACTTTC
CDR3: CASSTSGQSSGANVLTF

size: -
D: TRBD1
V: TRBV4-1
J: TRBJ2-5
DNA: TGCGCCAGCAGCCAAGATCCTTCGGCCAGGGGGCGGACAAACCAAGAGACCCAGTACTTC
CDR3: CASSQDPSARGRTNQETQYF

size: -
D: -
V: TRBV30
J: TRBJ2-1
DNA: TGTGCCTGGAACTCCAATGAGCAGTTCTTC
CDR3: CAWNSNEQFF

size: once
D: TRBD1
V: TRBV19
J: TRBJ1-2
DNA: TGTGCCAGTAGTATCGAAGGGACAGGCTATGGCTACACCTTC
CDR3: CASSIEGTGYGYTF

size: few
D: -
V: TRBV11-3
J: TRBJ1-4
DNA: TGTGCCTGCGACAGGTTGCAGGAAAAACTGTTTTTT
CDR3: CACDRLQEKLFF

size: -
D: TRBD2
V: TRBV5-1
J: TRBJ2-7
DNA: TGCGCCAGCAGCTCTTCAGCGGGGACCTACGAGCAGTACTTC
CDR3: CASSSSAGTYEQYF